Listed here are 8 T cell receptor beta chains from one sample, sequenced in a study of blood T cell repertoires in COVID-19. Sequencing used immunoSEQ multiplex PCR; TCRdb keeps in-frame clones, though not all of them. The repertoire consists of about 190,000 clones, with less than 80% occurring once and the leading ten covering around 12%. Sequencing was performed on peripheral blood. The receptors shown here come from a woman aged 45-65 years with acute or convalescent COVID-19.

This clone was observed a few times. J is TRBJ1-5 and V is TRBV27; no definite D call. Germline-derived CDR1 and CDR2 are MNHEY and SMNVEV (reference sequence). The CDR3 is made up of 14 amino acids. V shed 2 bases and J shed 3 bases, with 8 bases lying between them. CDR3 in amino acids: CASSLKQYNQPQHF. CDR3 DNA sequence: TGTGCCAGCAGTTTAAAACAGTACAATCAGCCCCAGCATTTT.

This chain uses TRBV27 with TRBJ1-2, with 7 bases lining up with TRBD1. This CDR3 region has 15 residues. Germline CDR1 MNHEY, CDR2 SMNVEV (reference sequence). The V segment lost 4 bases and the J segment 7 bases; nucleotides outside the gene matches: 12. CDR3 in DNA: TGTGCCAGCAGTTCAAGGAAAACAGGGGAGAGTGGCTACACCTTC. The encoded protein is CASSSRKTGESGYTF.

This clone was seen only a few times. The rearrangement joins TRBV5-1 to TRBJ1-1; TRBD1 matches at 12 bases. CDR1 is SGHRS and CDR2 is YFSETQ in the germline V gene. The CDR3 has 16 amino acids. V lost 1 base to trimming and J lost 6 bases; unmatched junction nucleotides: 7. The CDR3 is CASSLLGQGARSEAFF. Written as DNA, the CDR3 is TGCGCCAGCAGCTTGTTGGGACAGGGGGCGCGATCTGAAGCTTTCTTT.

The chain employs TRBV5-5 and TRBJ1-3; 9 bases are a match to TRBD1. V shed 2 bases and J 10 bases; nucleotides not matched to a gene: 16. The germline V gene encodes CDR1 SGHKS and CDR2 YYEKEE (reference sequence). This CDR3 contains 17 residues. The CDR3, as DNA: TGTGCCAGCAGCTTACTCCCTACGGGACAGGGAAGGATTACCATATATTTT. This gives the protein CASSLLPTGQGRITIYF.

The rearrangement joins TRBV5-1 to TRBJ1-1; D ambiguous. The CDR3 is made up of 16 amino acids. Trimming stripped 6 bases from V and 5 bases from J, with 23 bases between. CDR1 and CDR2 from the germline V gene are SGHRS and YFSETQ. The CDR3 sequence is CASKLGLISSGTEAFF. The DNA for the CDR3 is TGCGCCAGCAAATTAGGACTAATTTCGTCGGGGACTGAAGCTTTCTTT. The entire variable domain, with the rest obtained from reference TRBV5-1 and TRBJ1-1, is as follows: KAGVTQTPRYLIKTRGQQVTLSCSPISGHRSVSWYQQTPGQGLQFLFEYFSETQRNKGNFPGRFSGRQFSNSRSEMNVSTLELGDSALYLCASKLGLISSGTEAFFGQGTRLTVV.

This rearrangement joins TRBV6-5 to TRBJ1-4, with 9 bases fitting TRBD1. Unmatched junction bases numbered 9, after V lost 6 bases and J lost 7 bases. Germline values: CDR1 MNHEY, CDR2 SVGAGI. The length of the CDR3 is 15 residues. CDR3 in amino acids: CASSPTGTGFEKLFF. CDR3 coding DNA: TGTGCCAGCAGCCCAACGGGGACAGGGTTTGAAAAACTGTTTTTT.

V and J are TRBV20-1 and TRBJ2-1; D might be TRBD1 (6 bases). This CDR3 is built from 14 residues. The germline CDR1 and CDR2 sequences are DFQATT and SNEGSKA (reference sequence). Trimming removed 3 bases at V and 8 bases at J, with 17 bases between. CDR3 DNA: TGCAGTGCTAGTGTGCAGGGGTTGGTCGATGAGCAGTTCTTC. Translation: CSASVQGLVDEQFF.

The gene calls are TRBV18 and TRBJ2-7; 7 bases line up with TRBD1. V dropped 3 bases and J dropped 4; count of bases not matched to a gene: 6. The CDR3 is 14 residues long. Per germline, CDR1 KGHSH and CDR2 LQKENI. In DNA, the CDR3 is TGTGCCAGCTCACCGGGACAGCATCCTTACGAGCAGTACTTC. Its translation is CASSPGQHPYEQYF.